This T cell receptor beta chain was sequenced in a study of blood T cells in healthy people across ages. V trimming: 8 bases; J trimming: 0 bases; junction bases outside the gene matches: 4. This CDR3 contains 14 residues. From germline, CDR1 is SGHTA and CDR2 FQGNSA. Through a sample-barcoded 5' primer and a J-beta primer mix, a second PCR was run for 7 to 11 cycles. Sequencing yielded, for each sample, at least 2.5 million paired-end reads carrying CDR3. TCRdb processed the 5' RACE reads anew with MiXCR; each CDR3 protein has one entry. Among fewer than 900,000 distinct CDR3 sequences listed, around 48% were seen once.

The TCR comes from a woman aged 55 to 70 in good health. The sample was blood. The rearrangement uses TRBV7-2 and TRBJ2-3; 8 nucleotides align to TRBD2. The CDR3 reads CASRTSWSTDTQYF. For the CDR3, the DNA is TGTGCCAGCCGGACTAGCTGGAGCACAGATACGCAGTATTTT.